This T cell receptor beta chain appears in the sequencing data of a study of vaccination and CD4 T cells after COVID-19. With the Oncomine TCR Beta short-read assay, DNA from cultured CD4+ T cells was sequenced. TCRdb used MiXCR to reprocess the PCR reads, holding one entry per CDR3 protein. Of approximately 8,600 distinct CDR3 sequences listed, 47% were seen once; the top ten hold 25% to 30%. Points on this clonotype: Antigen unknown.

Treatment described: approximately nine-day PBMC culture with coronavirus spike peptide pools or control peptides (ViraFEST assay). From the unexposed donor, CD4+ T cells were collected ahead of the COVID-19 pandemic (2011-2018). Testing used SARS-CoV-2 S/N and four cold-coronavirus spikes on unexposed-donor CD4+ T cells, cells permitting. Sequencing input: CD4+ T cells from blood, cultured in vitro. The source of this sequence is a human donor in good health.

The CDR3 region has the DNA TGTGCCAGCAGTTTAACAGACCTCTCAGGCTACACCTTC. Its protein product is CASSLTDLSGYTF. The rearrangement links TRBV28 to TRBJ1-2; D is undetermined. V gave up 2 bases and J gave up 8 bases, with 12 bases separating them. The CDR3 contains 13 residues. The germline V gene encodes CDR1 MDHEN and CDR2 SYDVKM.